The clone carrying this T cell receptor beta chain was seen a few times. As yet, its antigen is unknown. The data were obtained in a study of T cells after yellow fever vaccination. General study findings and limits: The appearance of a small share of clonotypes in both CD4 and CD8 compartments was observed. Weaker in magnitude, the secondary response showed a faster peak on day 5 versus 15. The booster saw the reappearance of most primary-vaccination clones (roughly 95% CD4, 88% CD8).

Template-switching 5'RACE yielded the TCR cDNA; a universal primer site and UMIs were added in the process. TCRdb itself ran the 5' RACE reads through MiXCR, one entry per CDR3 protein. This table holds some 670,000 distinct CDR3 sequences, 9% to 15% found once. CDR3 size: 16 residues. The germline V gene has CDR1 KGHSH and CDR2 LQKENI. The J segment lost 3 bases and the V segment lost 6 bases, leaving 6 bases of the junction unmatched. The clonotype originates from a man aged 25-45 years who received the YFV17D yellow fever vaccine. The material was PBMCs, obtained on the day of the yellow fever booster vaccination. V and J are TRBV18 and TRBJ2-1; the match to TRBD2 covers 12 bases. The CDR3 reads CASSSGGLAGYNEQFF. The CDR3 nucleotides are TGTGCCAGCTCCTCGGGGGGACTAGCGGGCTACAATGAGCAGTTCTTC.